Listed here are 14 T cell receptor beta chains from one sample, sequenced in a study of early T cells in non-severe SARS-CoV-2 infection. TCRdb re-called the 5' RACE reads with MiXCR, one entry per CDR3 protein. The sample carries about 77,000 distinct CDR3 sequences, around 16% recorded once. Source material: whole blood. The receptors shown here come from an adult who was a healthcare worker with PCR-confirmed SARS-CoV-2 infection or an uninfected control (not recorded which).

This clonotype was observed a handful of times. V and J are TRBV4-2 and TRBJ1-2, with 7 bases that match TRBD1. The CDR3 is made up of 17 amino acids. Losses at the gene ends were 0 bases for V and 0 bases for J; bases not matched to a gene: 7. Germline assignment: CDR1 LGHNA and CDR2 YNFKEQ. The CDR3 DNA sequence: TGTGCCAGCAGCCAAGATATGGGGCAGGGGGCTAACTATGGCTACACCTTC. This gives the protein CASSQDMGQGANYGYTF.

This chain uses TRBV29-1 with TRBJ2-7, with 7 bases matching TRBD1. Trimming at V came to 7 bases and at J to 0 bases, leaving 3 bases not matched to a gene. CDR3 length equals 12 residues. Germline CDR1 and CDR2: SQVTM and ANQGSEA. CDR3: CSANRGSYEQYF. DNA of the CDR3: TGCAGCGCCAACAGGGGCTCCTACGAGCAGTACTTC.

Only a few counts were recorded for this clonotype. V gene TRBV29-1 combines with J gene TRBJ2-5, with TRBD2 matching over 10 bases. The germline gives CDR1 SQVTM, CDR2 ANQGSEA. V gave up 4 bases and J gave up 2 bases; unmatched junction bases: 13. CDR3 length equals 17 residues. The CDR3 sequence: CSVVMASGSPKQETQYF. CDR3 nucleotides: TGCAGCGTTGTTATGGCTAGCGGGAGCCCTAAACAAGAGACCCAGTACTTC.

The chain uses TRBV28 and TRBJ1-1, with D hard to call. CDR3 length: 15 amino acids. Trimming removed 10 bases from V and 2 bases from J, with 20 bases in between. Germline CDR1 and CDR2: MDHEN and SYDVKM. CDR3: CATMDTWTANTEAFF. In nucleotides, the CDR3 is TGTGCCACCATGGATACCTGGACGGCAAACACTGAAGCTTTCTTT.

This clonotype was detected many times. The CDR3 coding sequence is TGCGCCAGCAGCGGGGGACAGGGTCAAACGCAGTATTTT. Its protein is CASSGGQGQTQYF. The chain uses TRBV5-1 and TRBJ2-3; 9 nucleotides match TRBD1. From germline, CDR1 is SGHRS and CDR2 YFSETQ. V lost 4 bases, J lost 9 bases, and 6 bases stayed unmatched. The CDR3 is 13 residues long.

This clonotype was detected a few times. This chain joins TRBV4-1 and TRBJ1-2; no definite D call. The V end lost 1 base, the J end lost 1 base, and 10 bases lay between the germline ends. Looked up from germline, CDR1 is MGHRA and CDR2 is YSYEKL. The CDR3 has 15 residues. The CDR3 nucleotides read TGCGCCAGCAGCCAAGGAACATCCTATAACTATGGCTACACCTTC. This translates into CASSQGTSYNYGYTF.

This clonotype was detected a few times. The CDR3 region is CASSRELQRGEKLFF. The CDR3 DNA reads as TGTGCCAGCTCTAGGGAACTCCAACGGGGCGAAAAACTGTTTTTT. This chain connects TRBV3-1 to TRBJ1-4; D possibly corresponds to TRBD1 (5 bases). This CDR3 has 15 residues. V lost 8 bases, J lost 8 bases, and 21 bases lay in between. Germline V lookup: CDR1 LGHDT, CDR2 YNNKEL (reference sequence).

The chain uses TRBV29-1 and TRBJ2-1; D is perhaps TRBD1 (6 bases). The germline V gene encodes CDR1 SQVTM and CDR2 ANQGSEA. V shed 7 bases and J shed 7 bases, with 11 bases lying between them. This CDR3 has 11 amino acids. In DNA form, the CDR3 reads TGCAGCGAGATCAGGGGAAATGAGCAGTTCTTC. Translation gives CSEIRGNEQFF.

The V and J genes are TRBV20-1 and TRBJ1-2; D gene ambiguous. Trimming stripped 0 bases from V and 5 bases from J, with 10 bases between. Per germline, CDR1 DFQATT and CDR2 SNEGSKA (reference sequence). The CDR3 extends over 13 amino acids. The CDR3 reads CSARDSAGYGYTF. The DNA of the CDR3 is TGCAGTGCTAGAGATTCTGCTGGATATGGCTACACCTTC.

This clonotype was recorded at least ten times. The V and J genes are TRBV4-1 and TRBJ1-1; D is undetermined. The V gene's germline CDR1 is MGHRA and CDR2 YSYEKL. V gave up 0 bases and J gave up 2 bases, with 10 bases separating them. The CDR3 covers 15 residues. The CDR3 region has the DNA TGCGCCAGCAGCCAAGATCTCCCCGTTAACACTGAAGCTTTCTTT. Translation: CASSQDLPVNTEAFF.

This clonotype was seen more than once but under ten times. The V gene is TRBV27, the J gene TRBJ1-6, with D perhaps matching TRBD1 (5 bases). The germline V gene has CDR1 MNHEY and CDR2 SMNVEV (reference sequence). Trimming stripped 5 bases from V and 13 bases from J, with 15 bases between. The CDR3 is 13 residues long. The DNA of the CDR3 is TGTGCCAGCAGTCGTGCGGGGGAGGGGCCCCTCCACTTT. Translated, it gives CASSRAGEGPLHF.

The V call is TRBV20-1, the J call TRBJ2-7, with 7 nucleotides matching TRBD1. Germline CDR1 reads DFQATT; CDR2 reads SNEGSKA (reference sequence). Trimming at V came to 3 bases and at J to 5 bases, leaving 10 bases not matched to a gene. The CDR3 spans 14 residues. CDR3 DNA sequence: TGCAGTGCTAGGCTAGGGACAGCGCCAAACGAGCAGTACTTC. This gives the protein CSARLGTAPNEQYF.

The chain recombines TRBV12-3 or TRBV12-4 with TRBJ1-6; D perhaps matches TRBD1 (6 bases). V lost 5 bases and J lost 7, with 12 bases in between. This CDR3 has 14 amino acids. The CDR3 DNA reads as TGTGCCAGCAGTGATACAGGGCCAAATTCACCCCTCCACTTT. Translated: CASSDTGPNSPLHF.

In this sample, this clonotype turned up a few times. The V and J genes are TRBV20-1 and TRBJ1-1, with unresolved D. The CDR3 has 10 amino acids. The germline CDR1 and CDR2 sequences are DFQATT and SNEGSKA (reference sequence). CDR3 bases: TGCACTCTGGCCGAACCTGAAGCTTTCTTT. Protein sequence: CTLAEPEAFF.